This T cell receptor (beta chain) stems from a study of blood T cells in healthy people across ages. Germline loops: CDR1 SEHNR, CDR2 FQNEAQ (reference sequence). The CDR3 consists of 19 residues. The V end was cut by 6 bases, the J end by 2 bases, with 29 bases between. A second PCR of about 7 to 12 cycles used a sample-barcoded 5' primer and a J-beta primer mix. TCRdb passed the 5' RACE reads through MiXCR, listing each CDR3 protein once. The sample shows almost 800,000 distinct CDR3 sequences, over 45% of them seen only once. General study findings and limits: Long-lived donors exceeded aged donors in naive CD4+ cells and diversity.

This clonotype was picked up a small number of times. Its antigen remains unidentified. Sequenced input: blood. The TCR was taken from a man under 40 in good health. V and J are TRBV7-9 and TRBJ2-7; D perhaps matches TRBD2 (5 bases). CDR3 protein: CASSPLYVTRADGTYEQYF. The CDR3 DNA reads TGTGCCAGCAGTCCCCTGTATGTCACGCGGGCGGACGGGACCTACGAGCAGTACTTC.